These 31 T cell receptor beta chains originate from one sample sequenced in a study of blood T cells in healthy people across ages. Using a J-beta primer mix together with a sample-barcoded 5' primer, a second PCR was run for roughly 7 to 11 cycles. TCRdb itself ran the 5' RACE reads through MiXCR, one entry per CDR3 protein. The top ten hold roughly a fifth of the sample, which has 910,000 or so distinct CDR3 sequences, roughly 51% seen once. The material sequenced was blood. These receptors were collected from a woman aged 60-75 years in good health.

This chain's CDR3 is CSVVKTSGRGEQFF. CDR3 in DNA: TGCAGCGTTGTGAAGACTAGCGGGAGAGGGGAGCAGTTCTTC. The chain employs TRBV29-1 and TRBJ2-1, with 12 positions matching TRBD2. The ends lost 4 bases at V and 10 bases at J; junction bases unmatched: 8. CDR3 size: 14 residues. The germline V gene encodes CDR1 SQVTM and CDR2 ANQGSEA.

V gene TRBV7-2 combines with J gene TRBJ2-5, with TRBD2 identical over 9 bases. The CDR3 spans 17 residues. Germline values: CDR1 SGHTA, CDR2 FQGNSA. Germline trimming cut 1 base from V and 11 bases from J; bases unmatched to any gene: 17. The chain's CDR3 is CASSLVAGGPSYNEQYF. The CDR3 DNA reads as TGTGCCAGCAGCTTAGTGGCGGGAGGGCCTTCCTACAATGAGCAGTACTTC.

The chain carries TRBV10-3 and TRBJ2-6; D is unclear. V lost 8 bases to trimming and J lost 3 bases, with 2 bases between them. Germline V CDR1 and CDR2: ENHRY, SYGVKD. This CDR3 spans 11 amino acids. CDR3 residues: CAIRGANVLTF. CDR3 sequence (DNA): TGTGCCATCCGTGGGGCCAACGTCCTGACTTTC.

This clonotype was seen just once. This sequence joins TRBV11-3 and TRBJ2-1; TRBD1 aligns across 8 bases. J lost 9 bases, V lost 1 base, and 11 bases had no gene match. This CDR3 has 16 residues. Looked up from germline, CDR1 is SGHNT and CDR2 is YENEEA. The DNA of the CDR3 is TGTGCCAGCAGCTTAGGAGATCAGGGGGCCGGCAGTGAGCAGTTCTTC. Translating it yields CASSLGDQGAGSEQFF.

This chain links TRBV6-1 with TRBJ2-2; weak D call: TRBD2 (6 bases). Germline CDR1 is MNHNS and CDR2 is SASEGT. The germline V and J ends were trimmed by 6 bases and 4 bases, with 12 bases remaining between them. The CDR3 length is 14 residues. CDR3 sequence (DNA): TGTGCCAGCAGCGGAACTAGCCCCACCGGGGAGCTGTTTTTT. It yields the protein CASSGTSPTGELFF.

The chain couples TRBV30 to TRBJ2-4; a possible D gene is TRBD2 (6 bases). The J call is uncertain, as TRBJ2-7 better fits the DNA end. Germline CDR1 GTSNPN, CDR2 SVGIG (reference sequence). CDR3 size: 13 residues. CDR3 sequence (DNA): TGTGCCTGGAGTGTAATAGGAGGGTCCGAGCAGTACTTC. Translated, it gives CAWSVIGGSEQYF.

The chain joins TRBV9 to TRBJ2-7; 10 nucleotides align to TRBD2. V dropped 3 bases and J dropped 4; count of bases not matched to a gene: 7. Germline V gives CDR1 SGDLS, CDR2 YYNGEE. This CDR3 comprises 15 residues. In DNA, the CDR3 is TGTGCCAGCAGCGCCCAGGGGACTAGCGTATACGAGCAGTACTTC. This encodes CASSAQGTSVYEQYF.

There are a few counts of this clonotype. The CDR3 nucleotides read TGTGCCACCAGCAGAGCTATCGGGCGGGACACGGGCTATGGCTACACCTTC. The encoded protein is CATSRAIGRDTGYGYTF. The V and J genes are TRBV15 and TRBJ1-2, with TRBD1 as a possible D gene (6 bases). V dropped 1 base and J dropped 4 bases, with 19 bases sitting between them. This CDR3 is 17 amino acids long. The germline V gene has CDR1 LNHNV and CDR2 YYDKDF (reference sequence).

The chain has TRBV12-3 or TRBV12-4 and TRBJ2-3; D tentatively reads TRBD1 or TRBD2 (5 bases each). With 8 bases removed from V and 0 bases from J, the gap between germline ends came to 15 bases. CDR3 length: 15 residues. CDR3: CASSRRDPSTDTQYF. CDR3 bases: TGTGCCAGCTCCCGCCGGGACCCAAGCACAGATACGCAGTATTTT.

As for this clonotype: A read error may be the cause here, since a much bigger clone is one base away. The gene calls are TRBV7-2 and TRBJ1-6; 9 bases agree with TRBD1. Germline V gives CDR1 SGHTA, CDR2 FQGNSA. J gave up 10 bases and V 11 bases, and 9 bases lay outside the gene matches. The CDR3 runs 13 residues. In DNA form, the CDR3 reads TGTGCCGGCCGGGGACAGGGAAAGTCACCCCTCCACTTT. Translation: CAGRGQGKSPLHF.

This clonotype was detected ten times or more. This chain connects TRBV6-5 to TRBJ2-5; TRBD1 agrees at 8 bases. In germline, CDR1 is MNHEY, CDR2 SVGAGI. The J segment lost 2 bases and the V segment lost 5 bases, leaving 7 bases of the junction unmatched. The CDR3 spans 15 residues. Here the CDR3 reads CASSRQGSYQETQYF. The CDR3 nucleotides read TGTGCCAGCAGTCGACAGGGGAGCTATCAAGAGACCCAGTACTTC.

The chain has TRBV5-6 and TRBJ1-1; the match to TRBD1 covers 9 bases. Trimming at V came to 2 bases and at J to 4 bases, leaving 3 bases not matched to a gene. Germline values: CDR1 SGHDT, CDR2 YYEEEE. The CDR3 spans 14 residues. For the CDR3, the DNA is TGTGCCAGCAGCTTCACAGGGGGCCGCACTGAAGCTTTCTTT. Amino acid sequence: CASSFTGGRTEAFF.

This chain uses TRBV6-2 or TRBV6-3 with TRBJ2-1; unclear D gene. The end of the DNA fits TRBJ2-7 better, so the J call may be wrong. Germline loops: CDR1 MNHEY, CDR2 SVGEGT. The CDR3 has 13 residues. The CDR3 DNA reads TGTGCCAGCAGCCATTGGGGATACAATGAGCAGTACTTC. This encodes CASSHWGYNEQYF.

The chain carries TRBV7-8 and TRBJ1-5, with D hard to call. The CDR3 covers 15 residues. Germline CDR1 reads SGHVS; CDR2 reads FQNEAQ. Deletions cut 5 bases from V and 3 bases from J, with 14 bases between. The CDR3 sequence: CASSPIGGINQPQHF. The CDR3 coding sequence is TGTGCCAGCAGCCCCATAGGAGGTATCAATCAGCCCCAGCATTTT.

This clonotype turned up a few times. The chain combines TRBV15 with TRBJ1-2; the D gene is possibly TRBD1 (5 bases). The ends were cut back, 0 bases at V and 7 bases at J, with 9 bases in the middle. Germline values: CDR1 LNHNV, CDR2 YYDKDF (reference sequence). There are 13 residues in the CDR3. The CDR3 protein is CATSRDEGIGYTF. The CDR3 coding sequence is TGTGCCACCAGCAGAGATGAGGGGATTGGCTACACCTTC.

This clonotype was seen only a few times. The J gene is TRBJ2-7, the V gene TRBV28; the D is unclear. Trimming removed 6 bases at V and 3 bases at J, with 12 bases between. CDR3 size: 13 residues. CDR1 and CDR2 from the germline V gene are MDHEN and SYDVKM. This CDR3 reads CASRIGHHYEQYF. In DNA, the CDR3 is TGTGCCAGCAGAATAGGCCACCACTACGAGCAGTACTTC.

This chain joins TRBV4-1 and TRBJ2-1; no clear D. The germline V gene has CDR1 MGHRA and CDR2 YSYEKL. V was shortened by 1 base and J by 0 bases, with 7 bases between the two germline ends. The length of the CDR3 is 15 residues. The CDR3 coding sequence is TGCGCCAGCAGCCAAGGAAGTAACTCCTACAATGAGCAGTTCTTC. Its translation is CASSQGSNSYNEQFF.

The chain combines TRBV12-3 or TRBV12-4 with TRBJ1-2; D may be TRBD1 (5 bases). The CDR3 runs to 13 residues. Trimming removed 3 bases at V and 6 bases at J, with 11 bases between. CDR3 sequence (DNA): TGTGCCAGCAGTTTGGTCCGGGGCCATGGCTACACCTTC. Encoded protein: CASSLVRGHGYTF.

This clonotype was found a few times. This chain uses TRBV2 with TRBJ2-3; no firm D call. Germline V gives CDR1 SNHLY, CDR2 FYNNEI. V was pared by 3 bases and J by 3 bases, with 4 bases between. This CDR3 is 12 amino acids long. CDR3 sequence reads: CASSDWTDTQYF. The CDR3 DNA sequence: TGTGCCAGCAGTGACTGGACAGATACGCAGTATTTT.

In this sample, this clonotype turned up a few times. This chain connects TRBV7-9 to TRBJ2-1; 7 bases are shared with TRBD2. Germline CDR1 reads SEHNR; CDR2 reads FQNEAQ (reference sequence). The ends lost 0 bases at V and 9 bases at J; junction bases unmatched: 2. There are 13 residues in the CDR3. The DNA for the CDR3 is TGTGCCAGCAGCTTAGCGGGGAGGGGTGAGCAGTTCTTC. Translating it yields CASSLAGRGEQFF.

The chain couples TRBV7-2 to TRBJ1-2, with a tentative D call TRBD1 (5 bases). The CDR3 is 15 amino acids. Germline-derived CDR1 and CDR2 are SGHTA and FQGNSA. Trimming left V 7 bases short and J 8 bases short, with 23 bases between. CDR3 residues: CASILYPGTSGGYTF. Here the CDR3 DNA reads TGTGCCAGCATCCTCTACCCTGGGACTTCGGGGGGCTACACCTTC. Looking up the rest from reference TRBV7-2 and TRBJ1-2 gives the full variable domain: GAGVSQSPSNKVTEKGKDVELRCDPISGHTALYWYRQSLGQGLEFLIYFQGNSAPDKSGLPSDRFSAERTGGSVSTLTIQRTQQEDSAVYLCASILYPGTSGGYTFGSGTRLTVV.

This clonotype was seen a few times. The chain recombines TRBV10-3 with TRBJ2-5; 7 nucleotides match TRBD1. The V segment lost 10 bases and the J segment 3 bases; nucleotides outside the gene matches: 11. This CDR3 comprises 14 residues. Germline V gives CDR1 ENHRY, CDR2 SYGVKD. For the CDR3, the DNA is TGTGCCACTCTTGGGACAGCTGAGAAAGAGACCCAGTACTTC. Its translation is CATLGTAEKETQYF.

On this clonotype itself: A junction boundary mismatches the germline segment, possibly from a read error. The V gene is TRBV6-5, the J gene TRBJ2-4, with 7 bases matching TRBD1. CDR1 and CDR2 (germline): MNHEY, SVGAGI. This CDR3 has 15 amino acids. CDR3 nucleotide sequence: TGTGCCAGCAGTAACACCGGGACAGCCCAAAACATTCAGTACTTC. Amino acids: CASSNTGTAQNIQYF.

This chain uses TRBV29-1 with TRBJ2-5, with 7 bases matching TRBD2. The J call could be wrong; TRBJ2-7 is a better fit for the DNA end. The CDR3 is made up of 14 amino acids. The germline V gene has CDR1 SQVTM and CDR2 ANQGSEA. CDR3 in DNA: TGCAGCGTTGAAAGACGAGCGGGGCGTCACGAGCAGTACTTC. Translation: CSVERRAGRHEQYF.

This rearrangement joins TRBV7-8 to TRBJ2-3, with unresolved D. Germline V gene sequence: CDR1 SGHVS, CDR2 FQNEAQ. Trimming shortened V by 5 bases and J by 1 base, and 16 bases separated the two germline ends. The CDR3 covers 16 residues. Here the CDR3 reads CASSPLGARGTDTQYF. The CDR3 DNA reads TGTGCCAGCAGCCCACTGGGCGCACGGGGCACAGATACGCAGTATTTT.

The genes are TRBV15 and TRBJ2-5; 7 nucleotides match TRBD1. The CDR3 runs to 15 residues. V trimming: 2 bases; J trimming: 2 bases; junction bases outside the gene matches: 5. CDR1 and CDR2 from the germline V gene are LNHNV and YYDKDF (reference sequence). CDR3 protein: CATSRTSTGQETQYF. CDR3 bases: TGTGCCACCAGCAGAACATCGACAGGGCAAGAGACCCAGTACTTC.

In this sample, this clonotype turned up once. This sequence joins TRBV27 and TRBJ2-7; either TRBD1 or TRBD2 may fit D (5 bases each). The ends were cut back, 1 base at V and 7 bases at J, with 20 bases in the middle. Per the germline V gene, CDR1 is MNHEY and CDR2 is SMNVEV (reference sequence). The CDR3 spans 16 residues. The CDR3 DNA follows: TGTGCCAGCAGTTTATTTCGGGGCGACTCCTACAATGAGCAGTACTTC. It encodes CASSLFRGDSYNEQYF.

The CDR3 region has the DNA TGCAGCGTTGAGCCCAGGACAGGGGTAGAGACCCAGTACTTC. This codes for CSVEPRTGVETQYF. V is TRBV29-1 and J is TRBJ2-5; 9 bases are shared with TRBD1. CDR1 and CDR2 from the germline V gene are SQVTM and ANQGSEA. The CDR3 extends over 14 amino acids. Unmatched junction bases numbered 6, after V lost 3 bases and J lost 4 bases.

The rearrangement uses TRBV6-5 and TRBJ2-6; no clear D. Germline values: CDR1 MNHEY, CDR2 SVGAGI. CDR3 size: 17 residues. Between the trimmed V and J ends, which lost 0 bases and 4 bases, there was a span of 13 bases. CDR3 nucleotides: TGTGCCAGCAGTTACTCGAACCGTCTTGTCGGGGCCAACGTCCTGACTTTC. Residues: CASSYSNRLVGANVLTF.

CDR3 DNA: TGTGCCTCCGCCCTTGATCATAGTGAAATAGGTAGTGAAAAACTGTTTTTT. Residues: CASALDHSEIGSEKLFF. V usage is TRBV27 and J usage is TRBJ1-4; D is undetermined. Germline CDR1 MNHEY, CDR2 SMNVEV (reference sequence). The CDR3 loop spans 17 amino acids. V lost 11 bases, J lost 7 bases, and 29 bases lay in between.

The genes are TRBV7-2 and TRBJ2-4; 10 nucleotides agree with TRBD1. The end of the DNA aligns better with TRBJ2-5, so the J call may be wrong. The CDR3 is 15 amino acids. CDR1 SGHTA and CDR2 FQGNSA come from the germline V gene. CDR3 DNA: TGTGCCAGCAGCGCCCGGGACAGGGGTTCGGAGACCCAGTACTTC. Amino acid sequence: CASSARDRGSETQYF.